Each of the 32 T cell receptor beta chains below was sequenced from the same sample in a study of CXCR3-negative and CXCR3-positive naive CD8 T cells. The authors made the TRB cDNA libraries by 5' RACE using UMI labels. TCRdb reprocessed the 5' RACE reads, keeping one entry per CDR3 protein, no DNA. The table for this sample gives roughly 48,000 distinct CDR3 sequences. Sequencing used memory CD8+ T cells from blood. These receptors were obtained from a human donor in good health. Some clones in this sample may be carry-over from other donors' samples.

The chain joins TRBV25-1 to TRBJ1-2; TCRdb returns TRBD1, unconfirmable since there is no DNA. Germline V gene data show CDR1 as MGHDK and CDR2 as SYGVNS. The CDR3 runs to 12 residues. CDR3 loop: CAAFQGYHGYTF.

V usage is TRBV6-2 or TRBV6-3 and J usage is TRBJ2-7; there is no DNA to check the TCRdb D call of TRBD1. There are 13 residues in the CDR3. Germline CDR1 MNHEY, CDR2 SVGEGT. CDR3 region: CASSLGQGYEQYF.

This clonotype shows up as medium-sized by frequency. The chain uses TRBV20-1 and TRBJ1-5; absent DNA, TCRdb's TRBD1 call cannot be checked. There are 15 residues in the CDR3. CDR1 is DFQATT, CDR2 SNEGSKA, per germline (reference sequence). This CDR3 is CSAREMTTGYQPQHF.

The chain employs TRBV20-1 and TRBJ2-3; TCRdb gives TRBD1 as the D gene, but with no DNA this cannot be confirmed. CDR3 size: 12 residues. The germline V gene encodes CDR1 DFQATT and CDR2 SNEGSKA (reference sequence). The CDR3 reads CSARVPSGGGYF.

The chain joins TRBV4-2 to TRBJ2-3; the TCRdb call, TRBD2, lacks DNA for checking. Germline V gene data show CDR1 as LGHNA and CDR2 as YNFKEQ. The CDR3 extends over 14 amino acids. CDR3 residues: CASSQEGPVDTQYF.

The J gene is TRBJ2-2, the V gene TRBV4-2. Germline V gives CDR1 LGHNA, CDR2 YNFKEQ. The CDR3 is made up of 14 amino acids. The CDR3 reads CASSQPRNTGELFF.

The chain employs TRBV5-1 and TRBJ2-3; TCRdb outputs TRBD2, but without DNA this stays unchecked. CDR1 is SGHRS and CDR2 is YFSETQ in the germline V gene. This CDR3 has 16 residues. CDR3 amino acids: CASSPYLAGAADTQYF.

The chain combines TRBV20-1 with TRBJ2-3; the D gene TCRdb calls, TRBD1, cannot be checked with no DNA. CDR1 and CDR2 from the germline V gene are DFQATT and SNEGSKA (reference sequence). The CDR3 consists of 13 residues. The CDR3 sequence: CSATPEVRDTQYF.

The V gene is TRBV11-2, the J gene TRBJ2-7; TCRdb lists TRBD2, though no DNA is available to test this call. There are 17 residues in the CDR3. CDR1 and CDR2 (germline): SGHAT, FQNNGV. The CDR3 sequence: CASSFLRGSGGAYEQYF.

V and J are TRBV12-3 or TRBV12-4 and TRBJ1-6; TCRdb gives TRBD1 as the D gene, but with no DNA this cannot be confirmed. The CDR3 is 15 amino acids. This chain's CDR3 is CASSSGEPGSSPLHF.

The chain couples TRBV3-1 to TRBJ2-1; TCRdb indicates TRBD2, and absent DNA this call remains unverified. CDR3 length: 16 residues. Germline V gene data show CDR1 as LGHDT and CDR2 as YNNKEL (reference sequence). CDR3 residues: CASSPVSAGSYNEQFF.

The CDR3 loop is CASSPGTSVTDTQYF. This sequence joins TRBV7-6 and TRBJ2-3; no DNA is available, so the TRBD2 call from TCRdb remains unchecked. Germline V CDR1 and CDR2: SGHVS, FNYEAQ. The CDR3 contains 15 residues.

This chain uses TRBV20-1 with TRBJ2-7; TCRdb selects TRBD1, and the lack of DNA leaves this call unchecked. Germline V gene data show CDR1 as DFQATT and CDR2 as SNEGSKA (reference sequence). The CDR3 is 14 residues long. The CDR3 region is CSAPGQDFSYEQYF.

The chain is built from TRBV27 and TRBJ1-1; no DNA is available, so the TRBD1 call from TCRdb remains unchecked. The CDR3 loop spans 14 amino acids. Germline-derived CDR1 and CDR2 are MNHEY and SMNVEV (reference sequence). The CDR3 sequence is CASSPLGGNTEAFF.

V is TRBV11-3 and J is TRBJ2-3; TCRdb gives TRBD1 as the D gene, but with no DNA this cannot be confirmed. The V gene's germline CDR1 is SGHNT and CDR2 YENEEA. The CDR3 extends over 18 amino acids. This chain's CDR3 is CASSLDRRTAGGTDTQYF.

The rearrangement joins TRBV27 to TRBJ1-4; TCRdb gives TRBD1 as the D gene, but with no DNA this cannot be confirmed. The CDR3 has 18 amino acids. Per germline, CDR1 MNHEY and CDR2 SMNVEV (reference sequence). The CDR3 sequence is CASSLLRGPGIGNEKLFF.

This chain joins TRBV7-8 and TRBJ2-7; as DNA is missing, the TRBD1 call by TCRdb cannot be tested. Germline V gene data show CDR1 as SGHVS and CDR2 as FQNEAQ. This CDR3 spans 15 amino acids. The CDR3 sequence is CASRSEQGGTYEQYF.

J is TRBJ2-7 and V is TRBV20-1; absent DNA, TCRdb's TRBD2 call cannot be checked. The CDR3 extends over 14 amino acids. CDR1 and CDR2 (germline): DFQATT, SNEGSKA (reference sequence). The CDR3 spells CSAYYGRASYEQYF.

The chain's CDR3 is CSVEMEGLYEQYF. The rearrangement joins TRBV29-1 to TRBJ2-7. The length of the CDR3 is 13 residues. CDR1 is SQVTM, CDR2 ANQGSEA, per germline.

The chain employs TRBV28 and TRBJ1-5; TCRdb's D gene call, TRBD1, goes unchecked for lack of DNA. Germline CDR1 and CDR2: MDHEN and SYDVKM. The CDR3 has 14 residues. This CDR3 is CASSPDRSNQPQHF.

The CDR3 loop reads CASRGGVEGSYGYTF. J is TRBJ1-2 and V is TRBV6-4; the D gene TCRdb calls, TRBD1, cannot be checked with no DNA. In germline, CDR1 is MRHNA, CDR2 SNTAGT. The CDR3 is 15 residues long.

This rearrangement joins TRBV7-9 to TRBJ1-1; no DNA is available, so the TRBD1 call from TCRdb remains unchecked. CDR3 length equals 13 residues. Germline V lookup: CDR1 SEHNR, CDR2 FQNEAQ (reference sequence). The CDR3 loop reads CASSLEVGVEAFF.

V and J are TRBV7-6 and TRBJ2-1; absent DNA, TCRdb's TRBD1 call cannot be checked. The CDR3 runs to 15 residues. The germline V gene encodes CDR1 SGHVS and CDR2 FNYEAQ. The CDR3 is CASSGGGSTYNEQFF.

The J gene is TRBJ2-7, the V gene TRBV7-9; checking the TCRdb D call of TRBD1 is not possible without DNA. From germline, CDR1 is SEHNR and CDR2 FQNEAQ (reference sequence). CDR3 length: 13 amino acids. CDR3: CASSGTGGREQYF.

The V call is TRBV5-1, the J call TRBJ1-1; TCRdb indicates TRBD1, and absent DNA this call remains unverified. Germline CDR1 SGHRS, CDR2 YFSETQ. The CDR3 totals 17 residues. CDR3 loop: CASSLALGARGNTEAFF.

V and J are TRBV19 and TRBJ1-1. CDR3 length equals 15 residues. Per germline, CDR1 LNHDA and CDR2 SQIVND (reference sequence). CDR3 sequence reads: CASSIAAWTGKGAFF.

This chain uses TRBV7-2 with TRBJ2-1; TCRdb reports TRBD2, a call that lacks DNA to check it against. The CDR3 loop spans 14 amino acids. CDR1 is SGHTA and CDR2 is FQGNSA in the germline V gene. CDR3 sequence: CASSGLAGYNEQFF.

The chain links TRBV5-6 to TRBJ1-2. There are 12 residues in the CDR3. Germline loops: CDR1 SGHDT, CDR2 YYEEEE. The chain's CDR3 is CASSLVGGGYTF.

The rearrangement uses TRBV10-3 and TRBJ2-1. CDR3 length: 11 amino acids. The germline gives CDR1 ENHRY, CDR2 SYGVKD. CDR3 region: CAIMTDNEQFF.

The CDR3 sequence: CASSQAWTGRGYEQYF. The chain uses TRBV14 and TRBJ2-7; TCRdb returns TRBD1, unconfirmable since there is no DNA. This CDR3 has 16 residues. In germline, CDR1 is SGHDN, CDR2 FVKESK. The full variable domain, its missing parts supplied by reference TRBV14 and TRBJ2-7, is EAGVTQFPSHSVIEKGQTVTLRCDPISGHDNLYWYRRVMGKEIKFLLHFVKESKQDESGMPNNRFLAERTGGTYSTLKVQPAELEDSGVYFCASSQAWTGRGYEQYFGPGTRLTVT.

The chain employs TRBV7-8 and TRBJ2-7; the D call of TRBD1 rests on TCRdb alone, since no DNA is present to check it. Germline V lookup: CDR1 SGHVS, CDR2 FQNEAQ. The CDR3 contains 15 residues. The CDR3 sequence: CASSPLAGVPYEQYF.

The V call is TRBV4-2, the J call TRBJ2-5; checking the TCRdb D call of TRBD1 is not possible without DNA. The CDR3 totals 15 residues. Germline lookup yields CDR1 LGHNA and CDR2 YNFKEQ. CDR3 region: CASSHNRGGEETQYF.